These 7 T cell receptor beta chains were all obtained from the same sample, sequenced in a study of T cell responses to AZD1222 COVID-19 vaccine. TCRdb's table, derived via immunoSEQ multiplex PCR, lists solely in-frame clones and lacks some. Seen here are about 120,000 clones, roughly 90% observed once, and the top ten hold approximately 1%. Sequencing was performed on peripheral blood, taken on day 0 of AZD1222 vaccination. Receptors originate from an adult in good health.

The chain recombines TRBV29-1 with TRBJ2-7; 8 bases map to TRBD1. The CDR3 is 14 residues long. Germline assignment: CDR1 SQVTM and CDR2 ANQGSEA. Unmatched junction bases numbered 9, after V lost 7 bases and J lost 1 base. This chain's CDR3 is CSAKRQGFSYEQYF. In nucleotides, the CDR3 is TGCAGCGCGAAAAGACAGGGGTTTTCCTACGAGCAGTACTTC.

V gene TRBV5-1 combines with J gene TRBJ1-1; 9 bases align to TRBD1. V lost 0 bases to trimming and J lost 2 bases; unmatched junction nucleotides: 2. This CDR3 has 15 amino acids. Per the germline V gene, CDR1 is SGHRS and CDR2 is YFSETQ. This chain's CDR3 is CASSLGDRENTEAFF. The CDR3 DNA reads TGCGCCAGCAGCTTGGGGGACAGGGAAAACACTGAAGCTTTCTTT.

The rearrangement links TRBV27 to TRBJ2-5; 7 bases fit TRBD1. CDR1 is MNHEY and CDR2 is SMNVEV in the germline V gene (reference sequence). The CDR3 is 14 amino acids. Trimming removed 7 bases from V and 2 bases from J; junction bases left unmatched: 7. The CDR3 DNA follows: TGTGCCAGCATGAGGCCAGGGGGACAAGAGACCCAGTACTTC. This encodes CASMRPGGQETQYF.

This clone has just one count. The gene calls are TRBV27 and TRBJ2-5; 7 bases fit TRBD2. CDR1 is MNHEY and CDR2 is SMNVEV in the germline V gene (reference sequence). The CDR3 length is 15 residues. V shed 6 bases, J shed 5 bases, and the junction held 12 bases outside the gene matches. CDR3 region: CASSLEASGLETQYF. CDR3 bases: TGTGCCAGCAGCCTAGAGGCTAGCGGTTTGGAGACCCAGTACTTC.

The chain employs TRBV5-6 and TRBJ2-1, with no clear D. Trimming took 1 base from V and 10 from J, leaving 12 bases between them. The CDR3 loop spans 13 amino acids. The germline V gene has CDR1 SGHDT and CDR2 YYEEEE. Here the CDR3 DNA reads TGTGCCAGCAGCTTGTATGCCGGAATGGAGCAGTTCTTC. Its translation: CASSLYAGMEQFF.

The V call is TRBV19, the J call TRBJ1-1; 8 positions agree with TRBD1. V shed 5 bases, J shed 1 base, and the junction held 6 bases outside the gene matches. Germline CDR1 reads LNHDA; CDR2 reads SQIVND (reference sequence). This CDR3 has 15 amino acids. CDR3 in DNA: TGTGCCAGTAGTCTCCGACAGGGGAGGAACACTGAAGCTTTCTTT. Protein sequence: CASSLRQGRNTEAFF.

The chain links TRBV5-6 to TRBJ1-5; D is unclear. Trimming removed 4 bases at V and 2 bases at J, with 10 bases between. The CDR3 extends over 14 amino acids. CDR1 is SGHDT, CDR2 YYEEEE, per germline. This chain's CDR3 is CASSPGGGNQPQHF. The CDR3, as DNA: TGTGCCAGCAGCCCAGGAGGAGGCAATCAGCCCCAGCATTTT. Full variable domain (remainder filled in from reference TRBV5-6 and TRBJ1-5): DAGVTQSPTHLIKTRGQQVTLRCSPKSGHDTVSWYQQALGQGPQFIFQYYEEEERQRGNFPDRFSGHQFPNYSSELNVNALLLGDSALYLCASSPGGGNQPQHFGDGTRLSIL.